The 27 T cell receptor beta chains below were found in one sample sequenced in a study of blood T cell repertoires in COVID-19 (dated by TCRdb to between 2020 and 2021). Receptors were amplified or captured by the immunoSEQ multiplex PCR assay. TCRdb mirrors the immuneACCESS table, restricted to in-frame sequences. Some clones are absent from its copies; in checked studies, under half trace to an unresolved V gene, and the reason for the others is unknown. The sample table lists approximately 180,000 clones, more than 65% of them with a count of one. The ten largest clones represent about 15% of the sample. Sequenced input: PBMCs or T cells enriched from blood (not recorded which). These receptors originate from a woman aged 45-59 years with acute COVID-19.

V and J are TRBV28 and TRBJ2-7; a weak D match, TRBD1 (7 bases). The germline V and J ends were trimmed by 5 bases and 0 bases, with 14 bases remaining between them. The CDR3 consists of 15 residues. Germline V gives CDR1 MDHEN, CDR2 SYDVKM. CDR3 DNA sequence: TGTGCCAGCAGTGCGGGACAGATAGGCTCCTACGAGCAGTACGTC. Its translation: CASSAGQIGSYEQYV.

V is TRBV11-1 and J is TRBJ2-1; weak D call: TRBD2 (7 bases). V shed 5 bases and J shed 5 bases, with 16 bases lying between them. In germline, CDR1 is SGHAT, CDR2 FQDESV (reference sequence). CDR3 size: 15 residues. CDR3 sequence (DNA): TGTGCCAGCAGCGCATCGGGGGGCCCAGACAATGAGCAGTTCTTC. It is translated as CASSASGGPDNEQFF.

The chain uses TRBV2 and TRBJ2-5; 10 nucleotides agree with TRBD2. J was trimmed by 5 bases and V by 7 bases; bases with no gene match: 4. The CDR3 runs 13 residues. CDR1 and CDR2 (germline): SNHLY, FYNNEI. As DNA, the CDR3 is TGTGCCAGCAAAGCGGGGGGGGAGGAGACCCAGTACTTC. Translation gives CASKAGGEETQYF. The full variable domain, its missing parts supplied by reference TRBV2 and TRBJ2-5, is EPEVTQTPSHQVTQMGQEVILRCVPISNHLYFYWYRQILGQKVEFLVSFYNNEISEKSEIFDDQFSVERPDGSNFTLKIRSTKLEDSAMYFCASKAGGEETQYFGPGTRLLVL.

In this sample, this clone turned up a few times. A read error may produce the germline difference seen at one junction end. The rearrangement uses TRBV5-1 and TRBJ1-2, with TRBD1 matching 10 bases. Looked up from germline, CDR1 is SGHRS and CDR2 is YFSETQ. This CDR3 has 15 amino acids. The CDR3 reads CASSSGQGGNFGYTF. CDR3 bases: TGCGCCAGCAGCTCCGGACAGGGGGGAAACTTTGGCTACACCTTC.

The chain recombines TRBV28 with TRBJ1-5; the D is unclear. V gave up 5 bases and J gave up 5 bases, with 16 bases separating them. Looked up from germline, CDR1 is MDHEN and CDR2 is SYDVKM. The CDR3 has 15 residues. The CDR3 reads CASSPRAGSYQPQHF. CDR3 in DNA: TGTGCCAGCAGTCCTAGGGCCGGGAGTTATCAGCCCCAGCATTTT.

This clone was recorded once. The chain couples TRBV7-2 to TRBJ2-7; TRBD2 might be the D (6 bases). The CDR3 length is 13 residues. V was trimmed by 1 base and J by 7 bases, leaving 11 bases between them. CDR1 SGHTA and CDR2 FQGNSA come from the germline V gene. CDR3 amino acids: CASSLGPGREQYV. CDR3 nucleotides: TGTGCCAGCAGCTTAGGTCCAGGGAGGGAGCAGTACGTC.

DNA of the CDR3: TGTGCCAGCAGTTACGACGGGAGCTCTGGAAACACCATATATTTT. This encodes CASSYDGSSGNTIYF. The chain links TRBV6-5 to TRBJ1-3; D not resolved. The CDR3 is 15 amino acids. In germline, CDR1 is MNHEY, CDR2 SVGAGI. V lost 2 bases, J lost 0 bases, and 8 bases lay in between.

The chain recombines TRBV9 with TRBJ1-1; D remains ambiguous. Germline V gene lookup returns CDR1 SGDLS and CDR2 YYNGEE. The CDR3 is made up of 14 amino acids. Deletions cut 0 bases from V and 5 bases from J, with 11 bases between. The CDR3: CASSVDPLGTEAFF. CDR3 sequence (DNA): TGTGCCAGCAGCGTAGACCCTCTCGGGACTGAAGCTTTCTTT.

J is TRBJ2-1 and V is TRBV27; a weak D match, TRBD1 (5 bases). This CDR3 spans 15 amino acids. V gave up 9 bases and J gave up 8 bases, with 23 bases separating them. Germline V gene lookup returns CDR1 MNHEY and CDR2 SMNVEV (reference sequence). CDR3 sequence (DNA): TGTGCCAGTGGGGCCTCCCAATCATCAGCGTATGAGCAGTTCTTC. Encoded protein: CASGASQSSAYEQFF.

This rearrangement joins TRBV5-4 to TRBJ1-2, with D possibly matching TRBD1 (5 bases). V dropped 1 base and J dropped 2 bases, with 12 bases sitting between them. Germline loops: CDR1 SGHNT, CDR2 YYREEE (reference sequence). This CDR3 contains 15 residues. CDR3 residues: CASSLKQAVNYGYTF. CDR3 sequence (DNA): TGTGCCAGCAGCTTGAAACAGGCGGTGAACTATGGCTACACCTTC.

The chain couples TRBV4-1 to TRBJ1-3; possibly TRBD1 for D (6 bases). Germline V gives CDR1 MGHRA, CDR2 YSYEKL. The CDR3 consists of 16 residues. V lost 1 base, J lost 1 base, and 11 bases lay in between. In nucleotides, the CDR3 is TGCGCCAGCAGCCAAGTCAGGGGACCTTCTGGAAACACCATATATTTT. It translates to CASSQVRGPSGNTIYF.

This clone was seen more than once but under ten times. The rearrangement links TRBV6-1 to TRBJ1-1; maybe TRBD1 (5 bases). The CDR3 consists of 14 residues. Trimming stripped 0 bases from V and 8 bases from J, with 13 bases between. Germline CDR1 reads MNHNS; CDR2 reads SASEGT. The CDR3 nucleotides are TGTGCCAGCAGTGAAGCGCGGGGGGTCAGGGAAGCTTTCTTT. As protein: CASSEARGVREAFF.

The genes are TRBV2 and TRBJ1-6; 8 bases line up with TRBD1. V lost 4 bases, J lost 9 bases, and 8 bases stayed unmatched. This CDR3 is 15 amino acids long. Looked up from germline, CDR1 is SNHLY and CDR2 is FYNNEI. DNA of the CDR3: TGTGCCAGCAGTGTCGGACAGGGACGTGCTTCACCCCTCCACTTT. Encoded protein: CASSVGQGRASPLHF.

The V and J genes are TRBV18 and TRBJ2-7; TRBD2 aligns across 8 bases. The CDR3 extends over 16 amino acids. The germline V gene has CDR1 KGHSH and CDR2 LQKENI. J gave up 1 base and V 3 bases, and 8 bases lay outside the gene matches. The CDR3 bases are TGTGCCAGCTCACCGTTGGCGGGGGGATCGTCCTACGAGCAGTACGTC. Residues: CASSPLAGGSSYEQYV.

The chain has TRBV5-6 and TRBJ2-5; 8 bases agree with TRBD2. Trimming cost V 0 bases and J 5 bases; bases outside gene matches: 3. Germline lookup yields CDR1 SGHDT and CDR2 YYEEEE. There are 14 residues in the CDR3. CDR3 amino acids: CASSLETSGETQYF. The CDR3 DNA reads TGTGCCAGCAGCTTGGAAACTAGCGGCGAGACCCAGTACTTC.

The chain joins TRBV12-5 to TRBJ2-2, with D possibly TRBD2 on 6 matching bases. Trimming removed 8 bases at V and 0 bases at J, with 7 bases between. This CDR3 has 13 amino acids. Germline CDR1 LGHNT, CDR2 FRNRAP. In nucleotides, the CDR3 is TGTGCTAGTCGCGGGACGAACACCGGGGAGCTGTTTTTT. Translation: CASRGTNTGELFF.

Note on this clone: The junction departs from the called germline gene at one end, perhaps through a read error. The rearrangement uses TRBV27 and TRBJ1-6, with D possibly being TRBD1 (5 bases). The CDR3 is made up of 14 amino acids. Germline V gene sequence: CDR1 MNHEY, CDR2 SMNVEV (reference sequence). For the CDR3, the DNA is TGTGCCAGCAGTTTTGCAGGGAATAACTCACCCCTCCACTTT. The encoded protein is CASSFAGNNSPLHF.

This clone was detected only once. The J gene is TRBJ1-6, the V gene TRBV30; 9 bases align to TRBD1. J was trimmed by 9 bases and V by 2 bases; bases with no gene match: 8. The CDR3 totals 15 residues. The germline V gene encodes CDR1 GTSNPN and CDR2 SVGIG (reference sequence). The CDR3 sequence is CAWSSETGGFSPLHF. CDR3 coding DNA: TGTGCCTGGAGTTCGGAAACAGGGGGCTTTTCACCCCTCCACTTT.

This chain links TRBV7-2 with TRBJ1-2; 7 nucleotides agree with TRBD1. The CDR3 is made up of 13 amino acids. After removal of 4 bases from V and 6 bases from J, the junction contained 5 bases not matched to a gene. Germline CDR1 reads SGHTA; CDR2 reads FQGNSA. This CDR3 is CASSSGQYDGYTF. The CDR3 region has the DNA TGTGCCAGCAGCTCGGGACAGTATGATGGCTACACCTTC.

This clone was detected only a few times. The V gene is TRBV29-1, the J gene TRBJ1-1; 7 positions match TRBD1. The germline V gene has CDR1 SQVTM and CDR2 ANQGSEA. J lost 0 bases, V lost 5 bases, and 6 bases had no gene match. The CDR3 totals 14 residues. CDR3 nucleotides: TGCAGCGTTCAAGGGACAGACATGAACACTGAAGCTTTCTTT. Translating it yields CSVQGTDMNTEAFF.

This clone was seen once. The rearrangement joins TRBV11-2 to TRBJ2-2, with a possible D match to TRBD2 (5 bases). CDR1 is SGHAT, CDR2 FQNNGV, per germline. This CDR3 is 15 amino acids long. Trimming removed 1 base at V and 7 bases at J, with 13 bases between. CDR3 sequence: CASSLGFGVGGELFF. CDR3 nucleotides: TGTGCCAGCAGCTTAGGATTCGGGGTTGGCGGGGAGCTGTTTTTT.

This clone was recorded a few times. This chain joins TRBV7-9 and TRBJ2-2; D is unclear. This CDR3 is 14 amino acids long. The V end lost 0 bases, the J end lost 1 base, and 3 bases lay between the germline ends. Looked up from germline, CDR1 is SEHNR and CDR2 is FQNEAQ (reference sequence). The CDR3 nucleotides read TGTGCCAGCAGCTTAGCGCGGAACACCGGGGAGCTGTTTTTT. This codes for CASSLARNTGELFF.

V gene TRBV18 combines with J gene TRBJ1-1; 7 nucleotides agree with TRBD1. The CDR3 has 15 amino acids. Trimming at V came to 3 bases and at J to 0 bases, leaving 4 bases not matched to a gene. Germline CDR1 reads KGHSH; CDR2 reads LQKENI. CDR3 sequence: CASSPVGQMNTEAFF. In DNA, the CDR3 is TGTGCCAGCTCACCGGTGGGACAGATGAACACTGAAGCTTTCTTT.

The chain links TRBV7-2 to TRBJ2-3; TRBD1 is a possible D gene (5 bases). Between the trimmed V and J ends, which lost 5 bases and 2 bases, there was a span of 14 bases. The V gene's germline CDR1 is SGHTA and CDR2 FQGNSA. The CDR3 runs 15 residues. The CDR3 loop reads CASSPEGVLTDTQYF. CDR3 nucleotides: TGTGCCAGCAGCCCGGAAGGGGTCCTCACAGATACGCAGTATTTT. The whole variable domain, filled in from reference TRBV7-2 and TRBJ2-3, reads GAGVSQSPSNKVTEKGKDVELRCDPISGHTALYWYRQSLGQGLEFLIYFQGNSAPDKSGLPSDRFSAERTGGSVSTLTIQRTQQEDSAVYLCASSPEGVLTDTQYFGPGTRLTVL.

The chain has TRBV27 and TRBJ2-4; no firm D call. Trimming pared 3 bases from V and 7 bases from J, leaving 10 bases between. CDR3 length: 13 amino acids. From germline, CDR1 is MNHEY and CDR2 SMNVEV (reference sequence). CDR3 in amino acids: CASSLGSPNIQYF. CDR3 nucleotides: TGTGCCAGCAGTTTGGGCAGCCCGAACATTCAGTACTTC.

Written as DNA, the CDR3 is TGTGCCAGCTCACCACGGTTGCAGGAACCGAATTCACCCCTCCACTTT. Translating it yields CASSPRLQEPNSPLHF. The gene calls are TRBV18 and TRBJ1-6, with D unclear. V lost 1 base and J lost 7, with 14 bases in between. This CDR3 has 16 residues. The germline gives CDR1 KGHSH, CDR2 LQKENI.

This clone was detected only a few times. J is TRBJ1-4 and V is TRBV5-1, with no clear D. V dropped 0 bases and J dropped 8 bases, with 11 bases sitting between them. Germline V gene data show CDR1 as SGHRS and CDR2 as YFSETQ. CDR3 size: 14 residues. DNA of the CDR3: TGCGCCAGCAGCTTGGGTGCGGTGGAGGAAAAACTGTTTTTT. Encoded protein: CASSLGAVEEKLFF.